Each of the 9 T cell receptor beta chains below was sequenced from the same sample in a study of control samples from healthy donors and cancer patients. Data came from immunoSEQ multiplex PCR; TCRdb stores just in-frame clones and leaves some out. This sample has 130,000 to 150,000 clones, with roughly 90% found just once. The source material was blood. The receptor set was obtained from a man aged 25-45 years in good health.

This clone was counted once. The chain recombines TRBV21-1 with TRBJ2-5; TRBD2, the D gene given by the table, was not confirmed from the DNA. TRBV21-1 is shown as a pseudogene. The CDR3 is 16 amino acids. CDR3 in amino acids: CASSTLPSGSRETQYF. The CDR3 DNA reads TGTGCCAGCAGCACTCTCCCTAGCGGGAGTAGGGAGACCCAGTACTTC.

This chain uses TRBV14 with TRBJ2-1, with a possible D match to TRBD2 (6 bases). The CDR3 sequence is 16 residues long. V dropped 1 base and J dropped 2 bases, with 12 bases sitting between them. Per germline, CDR1 SGHDN and CDR2 FVKESK. The CDR3 loop is CASSQVPGGPYNEQFF. The CDR3 bases are TGTGCCAGCAGCCAAGTCCCCGGGGGTCCCTACAATGAGCAGTTCTTC.

This clone is medium-sized within its sample. The chain has TRBV25-1 and TRBJ1-1, with TRBD1 matching 9 bases. V was pared by 4 bases and J by 3 bases, with 6 bases of the junction left unmatched. The length of the CDR3 is 15 residues. Germline CDR1 is MGHDK and CDR2 is SYGVNS. The CDR3 region has the DNA TGTGCCAGCAGTGTCACAGGGGGCGCGGACACTGAAGCTTTCTTT. Translating it yields CASSVTGGADTEAFF.

The rearrangement uses TRBV4-1 and TRBJ2-7; 8 bases match TRBD1. Germline CDR1 is MGHRA and CDR2 is YSYEKL. This CDR3 is built from 17 residues. Trimming took 1 base from V and 1 from J; bases not matched to a gene: 9. The CDR3 region is CASSQGSARGRSYEQYF. The CDR3 region has the DNA TGCGCCAGCAGCCAAGGGAGCGCCAGGGGGCGGTCCTACGAGCAGTACTTC.

This chain connects TRBV6-5 to TRBJ2-3; D ambiguous. CDR1 and CDR2 from the germline V gene are MNHEY and SVGAGI. The CDR3 spans 14 residues. V dropped 0 bases and J dropped 3 bases, with 7 bases sitting between them. CDR3 nucleotide sequence: TGTGCCAGCAGTTACTCATCCAGGACAGATACGCAGTATTTT. Protein sequence: CASSYSSRTDTQYF.

The chain links TRBV4-3 to TRBJ1-6; no firm D call. Germline V gene lookup returns CDR1 LGHNA and CDR2 YSLEER. The CDR3 contains 15 residues. The germline V and J ends were trimmed by 0 bases and 2 bases, with 5 bases remaining between them. DNA of the CDR3: TGCGCCAGCAGCCAAGAGCAGGCCTATAATTCACCCCTCCACTTT. It specifies CASSQEQAYNSPLHF.

The chain employs TRBV19 and TRBJ1-5, with D hard to call. Germline V gives CDR1 LNHDA, CDR2 SQIVND (reference sequence). The CDR3 contains 14 residues. V was cut by 6 bases and J by 2 bases, with 11 bases left in between. As DNA, the CDR3 is TGTGCCAGTAGACCGGGGTCGGGCAATCAGCCCCAGCATTTT. It codes for CASRPGSGNQPQHF.

The J gene is TRBJ1-5, the V gene TRBV6-5, with D hard to call. Germline CDR1 MNHEY, CDR2 SVGAGI. V dropped 6 bases and J dropped 11 bases, with 17 bases sitting between them. The CDR3 contains 13 residues. CDR3 in DNA: TGTGCCAGCAGCCCGGGCGCCTGGGAATCCCAGCATTTT. It specifies CASSPGAWESQHF.

The chain combines TRBV19 with TRBJ2-7; D not resolved. V was clipped by 4 bases and J by 1 base, with 11 bases between them. The CDR3 consists of 14 residues. CDR1 and CDR2 from the germline V gene are LNHDA and SQIVND (reference sequence). The CDR3 spells CASSKQLVSYEQYF. The CDR3 DNA follows: TGTGCCAGTAGTAAGCAGCTCGTTTCCTACGAGCAGTACTTC.